This TCR beta chain comes out of a study of cytomegalovirus exposure and HLA in healthy donors. Notes on the study in general: A later analysis, which compared TCR beta chains of equal frequency, found the HLA-associated ones more clonally expanded.

This PCR relied on a set of 60 Vbeta primers and 13 Jbeta primers. The table came from immunoSEQ multiplex PCR; TCRdb's copy has only in-frame clones and leaves some out. Of 150,000 to 200,000 clones in the sample, around 83% are singletons; the top ten hold 6.5%. Germline CDR1 SGHDT, CDR2 YYEEEE. With 4 bases clipped from V and 5 bases from J, the junction kept 10 bases outside the gene matches. This CDR3 has 15 residues. Notes on this clone: The antigen is not known.

What was sequenced was PBMCs. The V gene is TRBV5-6, the J gene TRBJ1-2; 8 bases are a match to TRBD1. The clonotype was recovered from a woman aged 50 to 60 in good health and CMV-seropositive. CDR3 sequence (DNA): TGTGCCAGCAGCGACGACAGGGGTGCGAATTATGGCTACACCTTC. It specifies CASSDDRGANYGYTF. Combining the CDR3 with reference TRBV5-6 and TRBJ1-2 gives the whole variable domain DAGVTQSPTHLIKTRGQQVTLRCSPKSGHDTVSWYQQALGQGPQFIFQYYEEEERQRGNFPDRFSGHQFPNYSSELNVNALLLGDSALYLCASSDDRGANYGYTFGSGTRLTVV.